This T cell receptor beta chain was sequenced during a study of blood T cell repertoires in COVID-19. In the study overall: PBMCs, B-cell-depleted T cells, or T cells provided the cDNA or gDNA that made up the material.

Original handling: Reference gene primer amplification in the assay estimated nucleated cell counts. Sequenced by immunoSEQ multiplex PCR; TCRdb stores in-frame clones only, minus some. The V and J calls and clone size come from that table; D and trimming were worked out from the DNA. Among tens of thousands of clones listed, 90% were seen once. V shed 3 bases and J shed 1 base, with 11 bases lying between them. Germline-derived CDR1 and CDR2 are MGHDK and SYGVNS. The CDR3 spans 15 residues. The chain carries TRBV25-1 and TRBJ2-3, with a possible D match to TRBD2 (7 bases). The sequenced sample was peripheral blood. This receptor was identified in a human donor in a cohort sampled during active COVID-19. CDR3 in amino acids: CASSDRGGGTDTQYF. The CDR3 DNA is TGTGCCAGCAGTGATAGGGGGGGCGGCACAGATACGCAGTATTTT.